Sequencing of this T cell receptor beta chain was carried out in a study of blood T cell repertoires in COVID-19. Germline CDR1 is GTSNPN and CDR2 is SVGIG (reference sequence). The CDR3 is made up of 15 amino acids. With 3 bases clipped from V and 1 base from J, the junction kept 8 bases outside the gene matches. Authors' analysis steps: The authors estimated nucleated cell counts from reference gene primer amplification. Clones were sequenced by immunoSEQ multiplex PCR, and TCRdb holds only the in-frame ones, with some missing. V and J calls and clone size are copied from that table; D and trimming were computed from the DNA. The sample has 210,000 or so clones; about 76% are singletons.

Material for sequencing was PBMCs or T cells enriched from blood (not recorded which). The J gene is TRBJ2-5, the V gene TRBV30; 7 bases are shared with TRBD2. The clonotype was recovered from a woman aged 45-65 years with acute COVID-19. CDR3 loop: CAWSTLAASQETQYF. The CDR3 DNA is TGTGCCTGGAGCACCCTAGCGGCGTCCCAAGAGACCCAGTACTTC. Full variable domain (outside the CDR3, taken from reference TRBV30 and TRBJ2-5): SQTIHQWPATLVQPVGSPLSLECTVEGTSNPNLYWYRQAAGRGLQLLFYSVGIGQISSEVPQNLSASRPQDRQFILSSKKLLLSDSGFYLCAWSTLAASQETQYFGPGTRLLVL.